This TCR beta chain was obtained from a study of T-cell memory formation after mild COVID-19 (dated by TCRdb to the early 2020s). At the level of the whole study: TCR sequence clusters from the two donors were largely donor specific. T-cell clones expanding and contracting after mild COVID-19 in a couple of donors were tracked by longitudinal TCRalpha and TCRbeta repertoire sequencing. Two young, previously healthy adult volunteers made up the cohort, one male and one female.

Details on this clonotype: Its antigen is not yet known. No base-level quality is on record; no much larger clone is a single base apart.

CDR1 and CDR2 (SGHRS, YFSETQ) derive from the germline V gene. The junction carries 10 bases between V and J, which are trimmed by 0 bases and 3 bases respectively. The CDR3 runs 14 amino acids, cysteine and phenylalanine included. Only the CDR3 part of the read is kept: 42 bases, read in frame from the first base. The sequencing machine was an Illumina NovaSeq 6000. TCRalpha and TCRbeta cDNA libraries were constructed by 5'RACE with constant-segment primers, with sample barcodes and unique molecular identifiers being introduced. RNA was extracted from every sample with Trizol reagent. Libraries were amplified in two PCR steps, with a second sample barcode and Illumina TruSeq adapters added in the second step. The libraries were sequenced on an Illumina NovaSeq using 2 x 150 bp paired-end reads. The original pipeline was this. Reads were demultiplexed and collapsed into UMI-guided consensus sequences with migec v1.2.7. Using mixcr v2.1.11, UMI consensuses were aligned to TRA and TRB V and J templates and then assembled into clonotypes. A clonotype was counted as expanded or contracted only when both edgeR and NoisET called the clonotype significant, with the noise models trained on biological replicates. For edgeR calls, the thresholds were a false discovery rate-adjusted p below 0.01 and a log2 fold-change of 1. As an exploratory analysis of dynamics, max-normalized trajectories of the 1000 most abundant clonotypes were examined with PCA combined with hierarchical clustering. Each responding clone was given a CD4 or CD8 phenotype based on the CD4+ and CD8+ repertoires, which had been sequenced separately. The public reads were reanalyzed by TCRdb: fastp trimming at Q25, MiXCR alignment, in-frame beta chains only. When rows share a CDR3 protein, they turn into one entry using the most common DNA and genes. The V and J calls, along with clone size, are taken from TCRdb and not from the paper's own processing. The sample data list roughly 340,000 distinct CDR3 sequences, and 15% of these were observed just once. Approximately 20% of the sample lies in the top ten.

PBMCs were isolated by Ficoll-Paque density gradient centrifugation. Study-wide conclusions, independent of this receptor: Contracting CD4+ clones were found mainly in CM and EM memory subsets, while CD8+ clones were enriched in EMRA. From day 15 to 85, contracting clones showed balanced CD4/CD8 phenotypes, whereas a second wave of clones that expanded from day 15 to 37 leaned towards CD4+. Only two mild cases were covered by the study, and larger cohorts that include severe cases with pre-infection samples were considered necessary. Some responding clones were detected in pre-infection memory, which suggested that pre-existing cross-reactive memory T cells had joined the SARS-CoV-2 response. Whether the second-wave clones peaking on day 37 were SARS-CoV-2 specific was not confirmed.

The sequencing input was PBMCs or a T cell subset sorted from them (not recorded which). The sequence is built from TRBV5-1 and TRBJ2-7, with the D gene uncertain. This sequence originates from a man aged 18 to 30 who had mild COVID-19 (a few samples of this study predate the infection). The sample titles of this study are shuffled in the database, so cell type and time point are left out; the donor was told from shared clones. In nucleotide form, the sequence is TGCGCCAGCAGCTTGGAACCAGCCGTCTACGAGCAGTACTTC. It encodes CASSLEPAVYEQYF.